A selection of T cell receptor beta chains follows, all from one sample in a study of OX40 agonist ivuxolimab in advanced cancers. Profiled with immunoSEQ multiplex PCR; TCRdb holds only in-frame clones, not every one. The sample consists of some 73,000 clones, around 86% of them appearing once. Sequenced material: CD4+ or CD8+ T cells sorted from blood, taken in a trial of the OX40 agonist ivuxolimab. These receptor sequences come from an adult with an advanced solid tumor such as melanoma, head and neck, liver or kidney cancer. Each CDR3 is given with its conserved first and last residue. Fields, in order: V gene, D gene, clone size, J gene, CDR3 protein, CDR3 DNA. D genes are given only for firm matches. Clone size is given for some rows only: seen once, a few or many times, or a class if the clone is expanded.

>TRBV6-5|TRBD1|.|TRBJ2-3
CASRPLLDRTDTQYF
TGTGCCAGCAGACCTCTCCTGGACAGGACAGATACGCAGTATTTT
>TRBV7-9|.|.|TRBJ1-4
CASSWGKGATNEKLFF
TGTGCCAGCAGCTGGGGGAAAGGGGCAACTAATGAAAAACTGTTTTTT
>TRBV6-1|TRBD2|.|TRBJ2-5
CATYERGAPQETQYF
TGTGCCACCTACGAGCGGGGCGCTCCCCAAGAGACCCAGTACTTC
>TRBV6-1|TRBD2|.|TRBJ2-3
CASKGTSGGADTQYF
TGTGCCAGCAAGGGAACTAGCGGGGGGGCAGATACGCAGTATTTT
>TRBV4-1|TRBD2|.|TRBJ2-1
CASSQVLTSANEQFF
TGCGCCAGCAGCCAAGTTCTTACTAGCGCGAATGAGCAGTTCTTC
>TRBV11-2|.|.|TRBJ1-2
CATARSELYGYTF
TGTGCCACCGCGCGGAGTGAGCTCTATGGCTACACCTTC
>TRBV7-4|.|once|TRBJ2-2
CASSPGTARRTGELFF
TGTGCCAGCAGCCCGGGTACTGCTCGAAGGACCGGGGAGCTGTTTTTT
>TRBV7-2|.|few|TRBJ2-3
CASSLRLSTDTQYF
TGTGCCAGCAGCTTGCGACTTAGCACAGATACGCAGTATTTT
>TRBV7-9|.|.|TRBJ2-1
CASSLTRADNEQFF
TGTGCCAGCAGCTTAACGAGGGCCGACAATGAGCAGTTCTTC
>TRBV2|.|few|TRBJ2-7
CASSEWDNYEQYF
TGTGCCAGCAGTGAATGGGACAACTACGAGCAGTACTTC
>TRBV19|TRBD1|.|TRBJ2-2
CASSRSSGTGETGELFF
TGTGCCAGTAGTAGGTCCTCCGGGACAGGGGAAACCGGGGAGCTGTTTTTT
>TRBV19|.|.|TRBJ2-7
CASSIGGGIHEQYF
TGTGCCAGTAGTATCGGTGGAGGAATCCACGAGCAGTACTTC
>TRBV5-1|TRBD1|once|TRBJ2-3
CASTATGGSSTDTQYF
TGCGCCAGCACCGCGACAGGGGGCAGTAGCACAGATACGCAGTATTTT
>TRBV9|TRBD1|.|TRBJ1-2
CASSATGAVGYTF
TGTGCCAGCAGCGCGACAGGGGCTGTGGGCTACACCTTC
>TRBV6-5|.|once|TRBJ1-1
CASSDSRNTEAFF
TGTGCCAGCAGTGACAGCAGGAACACTGAAGCTTTCTTT
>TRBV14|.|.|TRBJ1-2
CASSQGGTTYGYTF
TGTGCCAGCAGCCAAGGCGGCACCACCTATGGCTACACCTTC
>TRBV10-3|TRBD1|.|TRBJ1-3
CAISDGGGRGNTIYF
TGTGCCATCAGTGATGGAGGGGGCCGGGGAAACACCATATATTTT
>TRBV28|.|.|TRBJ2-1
CASSSGSYNEQFF
TGTGCCAGCAGTTCTGGCTCCTACAATGAGCAGTTCTTC
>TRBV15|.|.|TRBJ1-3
CATLYPGNTIYF
TGTGCCACCCTGTACCCTGGAAACACCATATATTTT
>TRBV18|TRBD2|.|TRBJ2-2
CASSQTSGNAGELFF
TGTGCCAGCTCCCAGACTAGCGGGAACGCCGGGGAGCTGTTTTTT
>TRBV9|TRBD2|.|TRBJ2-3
CASSLGLAPTDTQYF
TGTGCCAGCAGCCTCGGACTAGCCCCCACAGATACGCAGTATTTT
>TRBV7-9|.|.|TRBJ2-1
CASSHRGAGNEQFF
TGTGCCAGCAGCCACCGGGGGGCGGGCAATGAGCAGTTCTTC
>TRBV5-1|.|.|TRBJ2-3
CASSLEGVGATDTQYF
TGCGCCAGCAGCTTGGAGGGTGTGGGGGCCACAGATACGCAGTATTTT
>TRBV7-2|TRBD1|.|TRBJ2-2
CASSLLRTGVNTGELFF
TGTGCCAGCAGCTTATTGAGGACAGGGGTAAACACCGGGGAGCTGTTTTTT
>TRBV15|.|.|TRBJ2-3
CATSRLLGADTQYF
TGTGCCACCAGCAGACTCCTAGGGGCAGATACGCAGTATTTT
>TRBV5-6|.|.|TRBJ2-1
CASSFGSWDEQFF
TGTGCCAGCAGCTTTGGATCGTGGGATGAGCAGTTCTTC
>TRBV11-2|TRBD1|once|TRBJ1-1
CASSLGGQGAFF
TGTGCCAGCAGCTTAGGGGGACAGGGAGCTTTCTTT
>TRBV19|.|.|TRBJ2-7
CASSNNGGTTYEQYF
TGTGCCAGTAGTAATAACGGAGGGACAACCTACGAGCAGTACTTC
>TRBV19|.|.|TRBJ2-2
CASSPRTGSTGELFF
TGTGCCAGTAGTCCCCGGACGGGGAGCACCGGGGAGCTGTTTTTT
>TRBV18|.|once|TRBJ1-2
CASSAQGTPDMNYGYTF
TGTGCCAGCTCAGCACAAGGGACTCCTGACATGAACTATGGCTACACCTTC
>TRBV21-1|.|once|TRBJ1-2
CASRPTDYLSNYGYTF
TGTGCCAGCAGACCGACAGACTACCTTTCTAACTATGGCTACACCTTC
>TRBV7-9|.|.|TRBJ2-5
CASSLVGGQETQYF
TGTGCCAGCAGCCTAGTGGGGGGCCAAGAGACCCAGTACTTC
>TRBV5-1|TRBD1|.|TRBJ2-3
CASSPQGDSTLDTQYF
TGCGCCAGCAGCCCCCAAGGGGACAGCACATTAGATACGCAGTATTTT
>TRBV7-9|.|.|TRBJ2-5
CASSLNGAGKETQYF
TGTGCCAGCAGCTTAAACGGGGCAGGGAAAGAGACCCAGTACTTC
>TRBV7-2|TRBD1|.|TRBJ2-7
CASSFEWTGSDEQYF
TGTGCCAGCAGTTTCGAATGGACAGGGAGCGACGAGCAGTACTTC
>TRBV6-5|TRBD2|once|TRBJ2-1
CASSYTQGGLDEQFF
TGTGCCAGCAGTTACACCCAGGGAGGGCTAGATGAGCAGTTCTTC
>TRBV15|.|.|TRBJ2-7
CATSRDLGSHEQYF
TGTGCCACCAGCAGAGATCTGGGCAGCCACGAGCAGTACTTC
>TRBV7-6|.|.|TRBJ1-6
CASSLMPGNYNSPLHF
TGTGCCAGCAGCTTAATGCCCGGGAACTATAATTCACCCCTCCACTTT
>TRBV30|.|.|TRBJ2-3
CAWSGTGYTQYF
TGTGCCTGGAGTGGAACGGGTTATACGCAGTATTTT
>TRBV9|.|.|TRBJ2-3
CASSVVEGGPADTQYF
TGTGCCAGCAGCGTAGTTGAGGGGGGCCCCGCAGATACGCAGTATTTT
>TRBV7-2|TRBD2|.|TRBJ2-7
CASSLNSGVSYEQYF
TGTGCCAGCAGCTTGAATAGCGGGGTCTCCTACGAGCAGTACTTC
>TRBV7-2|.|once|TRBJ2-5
CASSKPSAVETQYF
TGTGCCAGCAGCAAACCTAGCGCCGTAGAGACCCAGTACTTC
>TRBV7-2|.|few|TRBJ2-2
CASSLGLGAGELFF
TGTGCCAGCAGCTTAGGGTTAGGGGCCGGGGAGCTGTTTTTT
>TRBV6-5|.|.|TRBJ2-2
CASSAAGLYTGELFF
TGTGCCAGCAGTGCTGCGGGGCTGTACACCGGGGAGCTGTTTTTT